This T cell receptor (beta chain) came from a study of early T cells in non-severe SARS-CoV-2 infection. Background on the study: Sequencing input comprised bulk RNA from unsorted whole blood; chain pairing was not available. Whole-study results and caveats: VDJdb matching favored anti-spike CD8 responses, missing private and CD4 specificities.

In this sample, this clonotype turned up a few times. The antigen is not known. Germline trimming cut 0 bases from V and 0 bases from J; bases unmatched to any gene: 6. CDR3 length: 17 amino acids. Looked up from germline, CDR1 is MNHEY and CDR2 is SMNVEV (reference sequence). cDNA molecules, individually, were tagged with unique molecular identifiers. From the 5' RACE reads, TCRdb called clonotypes with MiXCR, one entry per CDR3 protein. The repertoire holds around 77,000 distinct CDR3 sequences, with 5% as singletons. The starting material was whole blood, obtained at baseline. This chain joins TRBV27 and TRBJ2-7, with TRBD1 matching 9 bases. The sequence came from an adult who was a healthcare worker with PCR-confirmed SARS-CoV-2 infection or an uninfected control (not recorded which). Written as DNA, the CDR3 is TGTGCCAGCAGTTTATCTTGGACAGGGGCCCACTCCTACGAGCAGTACTTC. As protein: CASSLSWTGAHSYEQYF.